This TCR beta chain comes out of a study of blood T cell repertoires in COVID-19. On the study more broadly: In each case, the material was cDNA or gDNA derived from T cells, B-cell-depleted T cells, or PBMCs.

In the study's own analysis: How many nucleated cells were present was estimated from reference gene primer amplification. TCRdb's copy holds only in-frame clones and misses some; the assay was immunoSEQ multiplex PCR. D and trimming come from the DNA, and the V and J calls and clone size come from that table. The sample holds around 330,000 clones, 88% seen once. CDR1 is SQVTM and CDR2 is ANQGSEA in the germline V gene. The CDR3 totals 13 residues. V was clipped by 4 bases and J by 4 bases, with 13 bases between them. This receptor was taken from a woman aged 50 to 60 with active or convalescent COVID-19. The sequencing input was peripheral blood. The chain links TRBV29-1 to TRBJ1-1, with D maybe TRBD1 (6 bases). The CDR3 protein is CSVASPRGTEAFF. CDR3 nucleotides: TGCAGCGTTGCGTCCCCCAGGGGCACTGAAGCTTTCTTT.